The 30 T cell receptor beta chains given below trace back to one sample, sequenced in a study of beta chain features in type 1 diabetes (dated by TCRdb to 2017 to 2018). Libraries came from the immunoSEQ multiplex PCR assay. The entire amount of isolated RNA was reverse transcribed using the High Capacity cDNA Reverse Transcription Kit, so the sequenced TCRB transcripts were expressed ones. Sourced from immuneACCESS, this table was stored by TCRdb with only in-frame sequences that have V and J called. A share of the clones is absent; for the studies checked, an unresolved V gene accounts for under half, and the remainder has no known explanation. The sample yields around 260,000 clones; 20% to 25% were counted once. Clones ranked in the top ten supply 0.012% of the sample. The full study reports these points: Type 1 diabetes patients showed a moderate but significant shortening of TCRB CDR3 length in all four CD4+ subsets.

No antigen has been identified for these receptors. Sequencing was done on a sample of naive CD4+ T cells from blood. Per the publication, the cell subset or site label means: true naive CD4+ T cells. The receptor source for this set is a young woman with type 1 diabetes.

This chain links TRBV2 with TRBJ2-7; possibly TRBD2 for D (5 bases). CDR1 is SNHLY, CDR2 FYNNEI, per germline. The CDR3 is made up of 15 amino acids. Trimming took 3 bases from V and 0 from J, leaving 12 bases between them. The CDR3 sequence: CASSDAEGASYEQYF. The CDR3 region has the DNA TGTGCCAGCAGTGATGCAGAGGGAGCCTCCTACGAGCAGTACTTC.

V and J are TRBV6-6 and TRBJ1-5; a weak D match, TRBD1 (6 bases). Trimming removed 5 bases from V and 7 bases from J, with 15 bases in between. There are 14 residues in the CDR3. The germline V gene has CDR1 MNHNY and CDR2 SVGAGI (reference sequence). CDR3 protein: CASSTRGGAQPQHF. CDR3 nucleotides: TGTGCCAGCAGTACAAGGGGGGGAGCCCAGCCCCAGCATTTT.

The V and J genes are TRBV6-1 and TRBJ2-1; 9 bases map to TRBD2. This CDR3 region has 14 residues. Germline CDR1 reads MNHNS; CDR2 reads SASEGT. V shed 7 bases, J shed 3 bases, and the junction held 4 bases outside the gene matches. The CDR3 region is CASTLTSGYNEQFF. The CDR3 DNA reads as TGTGCCAGCACTTTGACTAGCGGCTACAATGAGCAGTTCTTC.

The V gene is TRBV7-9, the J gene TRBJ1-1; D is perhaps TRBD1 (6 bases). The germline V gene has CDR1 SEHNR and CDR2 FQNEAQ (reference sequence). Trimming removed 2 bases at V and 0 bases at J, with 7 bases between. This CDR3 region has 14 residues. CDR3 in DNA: TGTGCCAGCAGCTTACAGGGGATGAACACTGAAGCTTTCTTT. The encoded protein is CASSLQGMNTEAFF.

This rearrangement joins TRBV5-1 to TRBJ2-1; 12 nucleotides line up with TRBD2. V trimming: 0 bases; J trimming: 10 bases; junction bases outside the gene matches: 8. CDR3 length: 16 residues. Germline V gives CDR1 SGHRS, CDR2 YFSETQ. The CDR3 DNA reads TGCGCCAGCAGCTTGGAGCTAGCGGGAGGGTTAGCGGAGCAGTTCTTC. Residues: CASSLELAGGLAEQFF.

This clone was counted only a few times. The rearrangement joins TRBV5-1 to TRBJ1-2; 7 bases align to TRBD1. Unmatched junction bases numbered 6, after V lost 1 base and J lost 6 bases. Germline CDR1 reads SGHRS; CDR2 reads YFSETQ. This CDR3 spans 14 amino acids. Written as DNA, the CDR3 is TGCGCCAGCAGCTTGCCCAGGGGGAGAGATGGCTACACCTTC. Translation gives CASSLPRGRDGYTF.

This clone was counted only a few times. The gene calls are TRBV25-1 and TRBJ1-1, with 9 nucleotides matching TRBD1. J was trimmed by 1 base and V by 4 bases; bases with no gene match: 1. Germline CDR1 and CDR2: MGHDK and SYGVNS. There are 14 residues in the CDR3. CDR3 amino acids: CASSVGQGNTEAFF. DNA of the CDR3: TGTGCCAGCAGTGTGGGACAGGGGAACACTGAAGCTTTCTTT.

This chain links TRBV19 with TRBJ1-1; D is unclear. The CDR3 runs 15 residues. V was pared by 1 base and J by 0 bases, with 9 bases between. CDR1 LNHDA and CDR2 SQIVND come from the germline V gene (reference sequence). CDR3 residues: CASSIGADMNTEAFF. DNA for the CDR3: TGTGCCAGTAGTATAGGTGCAGACATGAACACTGAAGCTTTCTTT.

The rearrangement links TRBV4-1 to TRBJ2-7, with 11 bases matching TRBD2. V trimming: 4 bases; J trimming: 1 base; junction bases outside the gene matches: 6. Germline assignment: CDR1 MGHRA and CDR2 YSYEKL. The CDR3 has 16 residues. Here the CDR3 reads CASSRGASGRSYEQYF. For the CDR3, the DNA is TGCGCCAGCAGCCGGGGGGCTAGCGGGAGGTCCTACGAGCAGTACTTC.

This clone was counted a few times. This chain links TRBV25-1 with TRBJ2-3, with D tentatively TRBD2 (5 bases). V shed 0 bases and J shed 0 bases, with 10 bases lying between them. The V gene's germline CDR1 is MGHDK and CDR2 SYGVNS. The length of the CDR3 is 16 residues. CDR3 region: CASSEYGSDSTDTQYF. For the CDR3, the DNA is TGTGCCAGCAGTGAATACGGTAGCGACAGCACAGATACGCAGTATTTT.

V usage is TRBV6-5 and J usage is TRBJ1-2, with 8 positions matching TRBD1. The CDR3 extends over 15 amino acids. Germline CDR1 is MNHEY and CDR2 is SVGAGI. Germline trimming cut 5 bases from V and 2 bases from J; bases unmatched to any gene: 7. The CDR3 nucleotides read TGTGCCAGCAGTCTATCCCGACAGGGGAACTATGGCTACACCTTC. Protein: CASSLSRQGNYGYTF.

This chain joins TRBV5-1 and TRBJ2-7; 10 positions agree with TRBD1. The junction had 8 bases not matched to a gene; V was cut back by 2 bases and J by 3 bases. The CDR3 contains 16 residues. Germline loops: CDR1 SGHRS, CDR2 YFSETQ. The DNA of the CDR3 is TGCGCCAGCAGCTTTTCCTTGACAGGGGGCGGCTACGAGCAGTACTTC. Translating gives CASSFSLTGGGYEQYF.

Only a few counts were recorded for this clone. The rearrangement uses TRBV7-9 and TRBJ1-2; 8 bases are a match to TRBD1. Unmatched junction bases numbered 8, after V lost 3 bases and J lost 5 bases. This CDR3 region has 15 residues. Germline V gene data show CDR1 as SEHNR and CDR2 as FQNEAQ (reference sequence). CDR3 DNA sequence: TGTGCCAGCAGCTTCCAGGACAGGGCAAGATATGGCTACACCTTC. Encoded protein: CASSFQDRARYGYTF.

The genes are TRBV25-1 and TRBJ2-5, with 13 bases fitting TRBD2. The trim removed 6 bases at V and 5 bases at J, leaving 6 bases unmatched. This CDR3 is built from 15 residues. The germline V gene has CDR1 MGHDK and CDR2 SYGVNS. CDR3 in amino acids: CASSSTSGRWETQYF. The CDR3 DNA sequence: TGTGCCAGCAGCTCGACTAGCGGGAGGTGGGAGACCCAGTACTTC.

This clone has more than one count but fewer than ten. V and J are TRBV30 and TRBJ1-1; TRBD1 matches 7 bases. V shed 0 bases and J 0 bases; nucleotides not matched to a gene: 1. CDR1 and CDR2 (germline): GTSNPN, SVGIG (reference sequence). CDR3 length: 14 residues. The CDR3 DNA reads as TGTGCCTGGAGTGTGGGGACAGTGAACACTGAAGCTTTCTTT. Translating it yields CAWSVGTVNTEAFF.

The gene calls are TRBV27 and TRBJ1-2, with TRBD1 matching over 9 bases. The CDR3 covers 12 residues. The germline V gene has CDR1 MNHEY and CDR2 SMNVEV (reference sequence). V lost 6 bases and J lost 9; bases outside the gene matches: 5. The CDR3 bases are TGTGCCAGCAGCTGGGACAGGGTGAGCTACACCTTC. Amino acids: CASSWDRVSYTF.

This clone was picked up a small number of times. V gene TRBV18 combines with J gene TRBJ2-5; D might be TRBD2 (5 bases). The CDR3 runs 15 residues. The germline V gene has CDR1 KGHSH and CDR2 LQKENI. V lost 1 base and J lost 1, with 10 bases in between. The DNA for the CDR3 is TGTGCCAGCTCACCACGAGGGCAGAGCCAAGAGACCCAGTACTTC. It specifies CASSPRGQSQETQYF.

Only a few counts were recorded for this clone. This chain's CDR3 is CASSVGTGFGEQYF. The CDR3 coding sequence is TGTGCCAGCAGTGTCGGGACAGGGTTTGGCGAGCAGTACTTC. The V gene is TRBV27, the J gene TRBJ2-7, with TRBD1 matching 9 bases. The trim removed 5 bases at V and 6 bases at J, leaving 8 bases unmatched. In germline, CDR1 is MNHEY, CDR2 SMNVEV (reference sequence). CDR3 length equals 14 residues.

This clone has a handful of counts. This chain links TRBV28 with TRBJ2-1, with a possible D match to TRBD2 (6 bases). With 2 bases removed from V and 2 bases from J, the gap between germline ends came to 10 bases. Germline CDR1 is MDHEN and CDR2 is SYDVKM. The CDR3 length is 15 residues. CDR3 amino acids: CASSLIGGTYNEQFF. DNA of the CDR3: TGTGCCAGCAGTTTAATTGGGGGGACCTACAATGAGCAGTTCTTC.

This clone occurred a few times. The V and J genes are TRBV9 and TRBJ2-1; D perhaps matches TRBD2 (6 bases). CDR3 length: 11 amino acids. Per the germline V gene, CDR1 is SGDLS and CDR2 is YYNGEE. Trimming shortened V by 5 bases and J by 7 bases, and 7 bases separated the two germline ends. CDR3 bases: TGTGCCAGCAGGGGGGGAAATGAGCAGTTCTTC. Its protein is CASRGGNEQFF.

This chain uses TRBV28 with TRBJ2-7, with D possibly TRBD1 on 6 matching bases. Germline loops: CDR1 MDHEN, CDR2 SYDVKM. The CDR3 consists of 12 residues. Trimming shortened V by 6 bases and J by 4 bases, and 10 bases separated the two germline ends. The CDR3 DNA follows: TGTGCCAGCAGCTGGACAGCGTACGAGCAGTACTTC. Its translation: CASSWTAYEQYF.

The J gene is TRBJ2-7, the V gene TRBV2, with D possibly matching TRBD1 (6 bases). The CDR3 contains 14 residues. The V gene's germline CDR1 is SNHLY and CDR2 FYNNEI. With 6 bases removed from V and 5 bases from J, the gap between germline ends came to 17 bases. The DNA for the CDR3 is TGTGCCAGCAGAGGGACACAGGGATTACACGAGCAGTACTTC. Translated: CASRGTQGLHEQYF.

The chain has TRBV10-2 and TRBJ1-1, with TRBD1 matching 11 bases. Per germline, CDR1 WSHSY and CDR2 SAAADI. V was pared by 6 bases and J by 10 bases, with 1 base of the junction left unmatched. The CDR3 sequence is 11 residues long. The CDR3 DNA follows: TGCGCCAGCAGGGGGACAGGGGGAGCTTTCTTT. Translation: CASRGTGGAFF.

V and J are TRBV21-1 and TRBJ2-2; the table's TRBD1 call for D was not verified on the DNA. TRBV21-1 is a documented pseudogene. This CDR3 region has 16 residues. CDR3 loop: CASSPGTGVCTGELFF. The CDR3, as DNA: TGTGCCAGCAGCCCCGGGACAGGGGTTTGCACCGGGGAGCTGTTTTTT.

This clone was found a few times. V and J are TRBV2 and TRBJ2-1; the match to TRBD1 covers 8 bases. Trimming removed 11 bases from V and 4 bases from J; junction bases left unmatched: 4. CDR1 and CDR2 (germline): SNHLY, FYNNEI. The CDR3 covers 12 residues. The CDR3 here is CARGQGYNEQFF. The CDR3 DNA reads TGTGCCCGCGGACAGGGTTACAATGAGCAGTTCTTC.

The CDR3, as DNA: TGTGCCAGCTCAGAGGACAGGGGAGGACTCTATGGCTACACCTTC. It encodes CASSEDRGGLYGYTF. The gene calls are TRBV18 and TRBJ1-2; 9 bases fit TRBD1. The junction had 8 bases not matched to a gene; V was cut back by 5 bases and J by 4 bases. CDR1 is KGHSH and CDR2 is LQKENI in the germline V gene. The CDR3 has 15 residues. Based on the CDR3 plus reference TRBV18 and TRBJ1-2, the full variable domain is NAGVMQNPRHLVRRRGQEARLRCSPMKGHSHVYWYRQLPEEGLKFMVYLQKENIIDESGMPKERFSAEFPKEGPSILRIQQVVRGDSAAYFCASSEDRGGLYGYTFGSGTRLTVV.

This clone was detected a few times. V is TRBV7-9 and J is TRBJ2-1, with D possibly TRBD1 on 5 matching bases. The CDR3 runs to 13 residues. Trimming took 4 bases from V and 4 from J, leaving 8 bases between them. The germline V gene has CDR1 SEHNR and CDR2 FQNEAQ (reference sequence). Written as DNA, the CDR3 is TGTGCCAGCAGCTCGACAGTTTACAATGAGCAGTTCTTC. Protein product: CASSSTVYNEQFF.

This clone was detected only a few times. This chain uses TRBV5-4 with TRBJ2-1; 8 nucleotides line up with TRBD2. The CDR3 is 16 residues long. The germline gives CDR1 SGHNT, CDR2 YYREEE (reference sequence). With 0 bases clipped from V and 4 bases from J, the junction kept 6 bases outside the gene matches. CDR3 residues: CASSLAITSGYNEQFF. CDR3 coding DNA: TGTGCCAGCAGCTTGGCCATTACTAGCGGTTACAATGAGCAGTTCTTC.

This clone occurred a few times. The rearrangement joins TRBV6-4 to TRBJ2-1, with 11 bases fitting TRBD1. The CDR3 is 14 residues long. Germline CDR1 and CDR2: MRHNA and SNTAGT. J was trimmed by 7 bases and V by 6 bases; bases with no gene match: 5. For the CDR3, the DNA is TGTGCCAGCAGAGGACAGGGGGCCGGGAATGAGCAGTTCTTC. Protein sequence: CASRGQGAGNEQFF.

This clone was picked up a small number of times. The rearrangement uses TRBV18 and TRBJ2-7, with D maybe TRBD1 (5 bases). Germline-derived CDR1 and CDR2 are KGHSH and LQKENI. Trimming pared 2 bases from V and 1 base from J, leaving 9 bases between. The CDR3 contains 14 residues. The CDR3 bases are TGTGCCAGCTCACCAACAGGAGTTTCCTACGAGCAGTACTTC. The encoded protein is CASSPTGVSYEQYF. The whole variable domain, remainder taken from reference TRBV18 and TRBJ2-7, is NAGVMQNPRHLVRRRGQEARLRCSPMKGHSHVYWYRQLPEEGLKFMVYLQKENIIDESGMPKERFSAEFPKEGPSILRIQQVVRGDSAAYFCASSPTGVSYEQYFGPGTRLTVT.